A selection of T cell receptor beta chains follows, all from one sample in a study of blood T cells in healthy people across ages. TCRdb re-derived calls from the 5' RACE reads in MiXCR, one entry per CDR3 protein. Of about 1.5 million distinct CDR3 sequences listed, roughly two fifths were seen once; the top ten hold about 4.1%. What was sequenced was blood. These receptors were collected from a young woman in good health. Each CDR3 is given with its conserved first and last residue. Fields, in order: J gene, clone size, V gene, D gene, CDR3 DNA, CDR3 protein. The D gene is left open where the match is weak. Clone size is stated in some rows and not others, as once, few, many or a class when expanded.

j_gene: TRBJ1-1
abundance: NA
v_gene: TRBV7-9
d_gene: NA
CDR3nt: TGTGCCAGCAGCCTGGACAGCCAGCTTGAAGCTTTCTTT
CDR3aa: CASSLDSQLEAFF

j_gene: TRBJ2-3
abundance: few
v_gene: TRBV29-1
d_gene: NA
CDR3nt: TGCAGCGTTGTCCAGGGAGGCACAGATACGCAGTATTTT
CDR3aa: CSVVQGGTDTQYF

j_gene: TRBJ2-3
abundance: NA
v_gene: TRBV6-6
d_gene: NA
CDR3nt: TGTGCCAGCAGACGAAGGGGGGACACAGATACGCAGTATTTT
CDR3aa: CASRRRGDTDTQYF

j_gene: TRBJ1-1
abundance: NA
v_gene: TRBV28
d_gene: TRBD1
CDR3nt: TGTGCCGGAAGGCCACCCGGGACAGGGGCTCCCAATCCGTCGGGCACTGAAGCTTTCTTT
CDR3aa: CAGRPPGTGAPNPSGTEAFF

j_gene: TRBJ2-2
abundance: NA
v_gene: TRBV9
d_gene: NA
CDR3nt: TGTGCCAGCAGCACTGCAGGGTCCGGGGAGCTGTTTTTT
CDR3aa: CASSTAGSGELFF

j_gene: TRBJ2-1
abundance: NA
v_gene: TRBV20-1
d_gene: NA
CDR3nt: TGCAGTGTGTCCAGGAGAGACAATGAGCAGTTCTTC
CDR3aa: CSVSRRDNEQFF

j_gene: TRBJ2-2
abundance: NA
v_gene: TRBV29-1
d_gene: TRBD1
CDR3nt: TGCAGCGCTGACAGGGGGGACACCGGGGAGCTGTTTTTT
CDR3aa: CSADRGDTGELFF

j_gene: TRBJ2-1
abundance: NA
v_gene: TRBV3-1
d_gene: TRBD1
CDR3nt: TGTGCCAGCAGCCAAGGGACAGGGAAACACAATGAGCAGTTCTTC
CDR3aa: CASSQGTGKHNEQFF

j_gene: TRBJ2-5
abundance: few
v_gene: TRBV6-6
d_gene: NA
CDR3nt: TGTGCCAGCTTCACGGCGGGGCGGCAAGAGACCCAGTACTTC
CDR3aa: CASFTAGRQETQYF

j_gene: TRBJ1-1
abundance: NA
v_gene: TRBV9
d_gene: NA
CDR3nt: TGTGCCAGCAGCCCTGGGGATTTTGGAACTGAAGCTTTCTTT
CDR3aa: CASSPGDFGTEAFF

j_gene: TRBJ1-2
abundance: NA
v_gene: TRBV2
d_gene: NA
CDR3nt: TGTGCCAGCAGTGAATACGGAAACTATGGCTACACCTTC
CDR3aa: CASSEYGNYGYTF

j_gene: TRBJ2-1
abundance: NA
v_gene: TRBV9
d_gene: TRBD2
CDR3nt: TGTGCCAGCAGCCTCCATCGGGGGACTATCAATGAGCAGTTCTTC
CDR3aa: CASSLHRGTINEQFF

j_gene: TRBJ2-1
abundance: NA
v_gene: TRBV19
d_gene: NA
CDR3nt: TGTGCCAGTAGTTTCGGAAACAGGTGGGGGGACGAGCAGTTCTTC
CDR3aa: CASSFGNRWGDEQFF

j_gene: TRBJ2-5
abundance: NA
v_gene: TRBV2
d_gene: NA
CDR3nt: TGTGCCAGCATTTCGAGGGGGGCCCAGTACTTC
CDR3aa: CASISRGAQYF

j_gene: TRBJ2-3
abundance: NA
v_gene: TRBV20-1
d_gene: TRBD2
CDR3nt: TGCAGTGCTAATAGGGACTACACAGATACGCAGTATTTT
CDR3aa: CSANRDYTDTQYF

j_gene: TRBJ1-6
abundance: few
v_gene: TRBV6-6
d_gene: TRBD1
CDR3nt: TGTGCCAGCAGTTACGGGGGACAGGGAGGTTATAATTCACCCCTCCACTTT
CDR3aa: CASSYGGQGGYNSPLHF

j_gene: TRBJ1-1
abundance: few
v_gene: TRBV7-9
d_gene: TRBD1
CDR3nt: TGTGCCAGCAGCTTAGGGGTGATCCGGGACAGGGCGAGCACTGAAGCTTTCTTT
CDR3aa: CASSLGVIRDRASTEAFF

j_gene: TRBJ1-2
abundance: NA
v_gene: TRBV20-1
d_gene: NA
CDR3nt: TGCAGTGCTAGGGGTCCGGACAGCTATGGCTACACCTTC
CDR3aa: CSARGPDSYGYTF

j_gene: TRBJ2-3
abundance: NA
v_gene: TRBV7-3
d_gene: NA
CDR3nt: TGTGCCAGCAGCTTATCGGCGGGAAGGGATACGCAGTATTTT
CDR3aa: CASSLSAGRDTQYF

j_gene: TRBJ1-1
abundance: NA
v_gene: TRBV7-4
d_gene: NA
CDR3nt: TGTGCCAGCAGCGTTGGAGGGTGGATGAACACTGAAGCTTTCTTT
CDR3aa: CASSVGGWMNTEAFF

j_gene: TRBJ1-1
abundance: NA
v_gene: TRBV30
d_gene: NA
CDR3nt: TGTGCCTGGAGTGTAACCAGGGGCGGTATTGAAGCTTTCTTT
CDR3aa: CAWSVTRGGIEAFF

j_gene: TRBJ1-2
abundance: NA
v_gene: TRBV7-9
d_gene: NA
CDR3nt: TGTGCCAGCTGGGACCTATATGGCTACACCTTC
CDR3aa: CASWDLYGYTF

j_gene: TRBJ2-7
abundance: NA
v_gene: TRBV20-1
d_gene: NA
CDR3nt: TGCAGTGCTAGAGAAGGAAAGGGGGGCTCCTACGAGCAGTACTTC
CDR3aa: CSAREGKGGSYEQYF

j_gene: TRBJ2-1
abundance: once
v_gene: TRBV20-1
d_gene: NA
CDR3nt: TGCAGTGCTAGAGCAGACAATGAGCAGTTCTTC
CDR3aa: CSARADNEQFF

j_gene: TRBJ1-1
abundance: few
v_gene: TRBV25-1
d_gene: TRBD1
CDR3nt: TGTGCCAGCAGTGAAGCCCGAGACAGGGCAGCTTTCTTT
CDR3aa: CASSEARDRAAFF

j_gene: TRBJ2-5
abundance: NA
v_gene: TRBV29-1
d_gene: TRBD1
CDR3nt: TGCAGCGGAACCCGGGACAGGGGAGAGACCCAGTACTTC
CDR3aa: CSGTRDRGETQYF

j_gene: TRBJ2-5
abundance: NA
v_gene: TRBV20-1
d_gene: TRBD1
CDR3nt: TGCAGTGCAAAAACAGGGGGCAGGGATGAGCAGTACTTC
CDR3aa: CSAKTGGRDEQYF

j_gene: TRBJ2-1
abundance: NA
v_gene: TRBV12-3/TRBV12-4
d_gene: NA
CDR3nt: TGTGCCAGCAGTTTCAGGGAATACAATGAGCAGTTCTTC
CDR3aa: CASSFREYNEQFF

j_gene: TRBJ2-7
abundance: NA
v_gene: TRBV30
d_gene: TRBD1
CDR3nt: TGTGTCTGGAGACCCGGGACAGGGGTCTACGAGCAGTACTTC
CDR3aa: CVWRPGTGVYEQYF

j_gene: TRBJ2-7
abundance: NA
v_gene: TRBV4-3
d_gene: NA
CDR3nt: TGCGCCAGCAGCCAGGCACTAGGGAGTCACTCCTACGAGCAGTACTTC
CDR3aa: CASSQALGSHSYEQYF

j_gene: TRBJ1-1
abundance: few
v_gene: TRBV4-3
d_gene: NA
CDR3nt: TGCGCCAGCAGAAAATCTGGGAACACTGAAGCTTTCTTT
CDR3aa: CASRKSGNTEAFF

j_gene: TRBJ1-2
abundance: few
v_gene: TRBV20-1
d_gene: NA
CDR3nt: TGCAGTGCTAGACGGGACACCAACTATGGCTACACCTTC
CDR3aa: CSARRDTNYGYTF

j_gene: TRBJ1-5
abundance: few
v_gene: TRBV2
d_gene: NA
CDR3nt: TGTGCCAGCAGTGGGGCTTTTAGCAATCAGCCCCAGCATTTT
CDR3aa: CASSGAFSNQPQHF

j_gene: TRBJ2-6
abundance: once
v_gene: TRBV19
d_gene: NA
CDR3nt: TGTGCCAGTAGACGACAACTTCAATCTGGGGCCAACGTCCTGACTTTC
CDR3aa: CASRRQLQSGANVLTF

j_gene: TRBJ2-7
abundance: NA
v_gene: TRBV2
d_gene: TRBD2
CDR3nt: TGTGCCACCTTGGGACTAGCGGGAGACTCCTACAATGAGCAGTACTTC
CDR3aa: CATLGLAGDSYNEQYF

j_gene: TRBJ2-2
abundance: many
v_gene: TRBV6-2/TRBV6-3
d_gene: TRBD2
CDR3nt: TGTGCCAGCAGTTACTCTAGCGGGAGGGCCACCGGGGAGCTGTTTTTT
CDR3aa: CASSYSSGRATGELFF

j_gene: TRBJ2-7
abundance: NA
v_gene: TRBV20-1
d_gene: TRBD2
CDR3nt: TGCAGTGCTAGACCGTCGAGCGGGACCTACGAGCAGTACTTC
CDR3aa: CSARPSSGTYEQYF

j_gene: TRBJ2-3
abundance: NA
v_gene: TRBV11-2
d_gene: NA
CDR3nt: TGTGCCAGCAGCTTCCTAGCCACGGCGGATACGCAGTATTTT
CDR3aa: CASSFLATADTQYF

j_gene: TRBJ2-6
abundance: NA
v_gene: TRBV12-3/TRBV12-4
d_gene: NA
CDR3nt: TGTGCCAGCAGTCCCGGGTTCCAATCTGGGGCCAACGTCCTGACTTTC
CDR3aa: CASSPGFQSGANVLTF

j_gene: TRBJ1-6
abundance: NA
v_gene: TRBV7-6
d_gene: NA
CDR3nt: TGTGCCAGCAGCTTAACGGGCACAGCTTCTCCCCCTTCACCCCTCCACTTT
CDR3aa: CASSLTGTASPPSPLHF

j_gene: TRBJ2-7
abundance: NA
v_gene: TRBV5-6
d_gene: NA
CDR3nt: TGTGCCAGCAGCTCTACAAAGACGGGGGTATACCACGAGCAGTACTTC
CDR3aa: CASSSTKTGVYHEQYF

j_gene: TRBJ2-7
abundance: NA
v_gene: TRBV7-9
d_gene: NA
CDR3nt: TGTGCCAGCAGCTTAGTGGTTACCTACGAGCAGTACTTC
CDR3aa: CASSLVVTYEQYF